This T cell receptor beta chain was observed in a study of cytomegalovirus exposure and HLA in healthy donors. Study observations and caveats: Presence/absence analysis assumed near-uniform sequencing depth across donors. DRB1 had the most TCR associations and HLA-C the fewest, a later analysis found, with rates varying by HLA locus.

A note on this clone: No antigen is known for it.

Trimming shortened V by 0 bases and J by 4 bases, and 12 bases separated the two germline ends. This CDR3 has 15 residues. From germline, CDR1 is SEHNR and CDR2 FQNEAQ (reference sequence). Primers: 60 Vbeta forward and 13 Jbeta reverse. Using immunoSEQ multiplex PCR, the repertoire was profiled, and TCRdb retains in-frame clones only, with some absent. This table has around 150,000 clones, roughly 85% appearing once. The chain has TRBV7-9 and TRBJ1-1, with D maybe TRBD1 (5 bases). The clonotype comes from a middle-aged man in good health and CMV-seronegative. The sample taken for sequencing was PBMCs. The CDR3 is CASSLAPGGGTEAFF. In DNA form, the CDR3 reads TGTGCCAGCAGCTTAGCACCCGGGGGGGGCACTGAAGCTTTCTTT.